This T cell receptor beta chain was captured in a study of CD8 T cells in ankylosing spondylitis. Study outcomes and limitations: Within ankylosing spondylitis blood, a TCR beta motif made up of eight or nine highly homologous variants appeared to be characteristic. Reactive arthritis synovial fluid and blood were previously reported to contain some motif variants.

This clonotype occurred a few times. Its antigen is not identified. TCRdb reanalysed the 5' RACE reads using MiXCR and keeps one entry per CDR3 protein. The sample records 650,000 to 800,000 distinct CDR3 sequences, 15% to 20% being singletons. CDR1 and CDR2 (germline): SGHRS, YFSETQ. There are 15 residues in the CDR3. Trimming at V came to 4 bases and at J to 5 bases, leaving 12 bases not matched to a gene. The sequencing input was blood, either unsorted or a sorted T cell fraction (not recorded which). The chain joins TRBV5-1 to TRBJ2-7; 7 nucleotides align to TRBD1. The receptor comes from a male donor with ankylosing spondylitis. The CDR3 loop reads CASSPRDRGSDEQYF. The CDR3 coding sequence is TGCGCCAGCAGCCCCCGGGACAGAGGGAGCGACGAGCAGTACTTC.